What follows describes a single T cell receptor (beta chain). The target antigen is unknown. The data were obtained in a study of shared clonotypes between healthy human individuals. Findings and limits, study-wide: Shared clonotypes across all four donors exceeded non-shared ones in generation probability.

Investigators spread the genomic DNA of each subset evenly over several immunoSEQ plates. Using immunoSEQ multiplex PCR, the repertoire was profiled, and TCRdb retains in-frame clones only, with some absent. Counted here are roughly 1 million clones, 78% occurring once; the ten biggest clones make up 0.5% to 0.6%. V was clipped by 5 bases and J by 6 bases; unmatched bases: 11. CDR3 length equals 15 residues. The V gene's germline CDR1 is SGHTA and CDR2 FQGNSA. Donors included only healthy HIV-negative adults lacking recent acute infections or vaccinations. The study separated CD4+ cells into CD45RA+ naive and CD45RA-negative memory subsets.

The sequencing sample was made of memory CD4+ T cells from PBMCs. Subset in this sample: CD45RA-negative fraction. This chain uses TRBV7-2 with TRBJ1-2, with 8 nucleotides matching TRBD1. The TCR sequence derives from a man aged 18 to 35 in good health. Some clones in this sample may be carry-over from other donors' samples. The CDR3 DNA follows: TGTGCCAGCAGCCTACAAGCCGGGACAGGCGATGGCTACACCTTC. Amino acids: CASSLQAGTGDGYTF.